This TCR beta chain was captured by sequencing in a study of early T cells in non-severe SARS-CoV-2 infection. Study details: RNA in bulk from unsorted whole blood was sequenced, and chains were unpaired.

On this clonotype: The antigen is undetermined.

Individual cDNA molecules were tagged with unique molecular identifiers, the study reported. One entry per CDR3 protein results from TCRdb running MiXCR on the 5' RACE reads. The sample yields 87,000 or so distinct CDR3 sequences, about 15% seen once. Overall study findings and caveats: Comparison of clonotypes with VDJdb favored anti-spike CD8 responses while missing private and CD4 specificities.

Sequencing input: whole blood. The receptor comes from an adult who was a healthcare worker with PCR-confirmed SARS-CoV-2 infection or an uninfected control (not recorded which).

This chain's CDR3 is CSARALSGGSYNSPLHF. In nucleotides, the CDR3 is TGCAGTGCTAGAGCCCTTAGCGGGGGGTCCTATAATTCACCCCTCCACTTT. The chain carries TRBV20-1 and TRBJ1-6, with D possibly TRBD1 on 5 matching bases. This CDR3 spans 17 amino acids. V shed 1 base and J shed 1 base, with 14 bases lying between them. Germline loops: CDR1 DFQATT, CDR2 SNEGSKA (reference sequence).